This T cell receptor (beta chain) emerged from a study of CXCR3-negative and CXCR3-positive naive CD8 T cells. Study-wide points: TRBV-TRBJ usage matched between naive CXCR3-negative and CXCR3-positive cells but not between memory cells. Naive subsets had comparable surface CD5, so TRB CDR3 properties gauged TCR strength. In CXCR3-positive naive cells, the TRB CDR3s were more hydrophobic than in CXCR3-negative naive cells. Most assays used freshly isolated PBMCs, as cryopreservation partially reduced CXCR3.

On this clonotype itself: Its matching antigen is unknown.

The germline gives CDR1 SGHKS, CDR2 YYEKEE (reference sequence). The CDR3 consists of 15 residues. Naive CD8+ T lymphocytes were specified as CD45RO-CCR7+CD27+CD95-. UMI-labeled 5' RACE TRB cDNA libraries were prepared from the cells. No DNA is given; TCRdb re-called the 5' RACE reads and lists each CDR3 protein once. This repertoire includes some 120,000 distinct CDR3 sequences. This TCR was recovered from a human donor in good health. Some clones in this sample may be carry-over from other donors' samples. The genes are TRBV5-5 and TRBJ1-2; TCRdb lists TRBD1, though no DNA is available to test this call. Sequenced input: naive CXCR3+ CD8+ T cells from blood. Indicated subset: CD45RO-CCR7+CD27+CD95- naive CD8+ T cells expressing CXCR3 (TNR3+). The CDR3 protein is CASSSGTKSNYGYTF. Based on the CDR3 plus reference TRBV5-5 and TRBJ1-2, the full variable domain is DAGVTQSPTHLIKTRGQQVTLRCSPISGHKSVSWYQQVLGQGPQFIFQYYEKEERGRGNFPDRFSARQFPNYSSELNVNALLLGDSALYLCASSSGTKSNYGYTFGSGTRLTVV.